This entry lists 9 T cell receptor beta chains sequenced from one sample in a study of CD8 T cells in Susac syndrome. Reverse transcription used about 0.45 to 1 ug RNA and random hexamers. TCRdb reprocessed the immunoSEQ multiplex PCR reads with MiXCR, giving one entry per CDR3 protein. The sample lists 78,000 or so distinct CDR3 sequences; about 95% were seen once. Specimen: CD8+ T cells from PBMCs. These receptors originate from a human donor with multiple sclerosis.

V gene TRBV27 combines with J gene TRBJ2-7; D is uncertain. CDR3 size: 14 residues. Germline assignment: CDR1 MNHEY and CDR2 SMNVEV (reference sequence). The V gene lost 3 bases and the J gene lost 6 bases, with 15 bases spanning the gap. CDR3 coding DNA: TGTGCCAGCAGTTTCGTAAGTAGGGCAGCCGAGCAGTACTTC. It specifies CASSFVSRAAEQYF.

The genes are TRBV4-2 and TRBJ1-2; no clear D gene. V lost 3 bases, J lost 7 bases, and 18 bases lay in between. CDR3 length: 15 amino acids. Germline CDR1 is LGHNA and CDR2 is YNFKEQ. The CDR3 is CASSHPESRAVGYTF. CDR3 nucleotides: TGTGCCAGCAGCCACCCCGAGTCTCGGGCGGTTGGCTACACCTTC.

V is TRBV3-1 and J is TRBJ1-1; D call uncertain. CDR3 length: 17 amino acids. Looked up from germline, CDR1 is LGHDT and CDR2 is YNNKEL (reference sequence). Trimming removed 0 bases at V and 0 bases at J, with 14 bases between. CDR3 protein: CASSQDGRRVMNTEAFF. CDR3 DNA: TGTGCCAGCAGCCAAGATGGGAGGAGGGTCATGAACACTGAAGCTTTCTTT. The variable domain in full, completed from reference TRBV3-1 and TRBJ1-1, reads DTAVSQTPKYLVTQMGNDKSIKCEQNLGHDTMYWYKQDSKKFLKIMFSYNNKELIINETVPNRFSPKSPDKAHLNLHINSLELGDSAVYFCASSQDGRRVMNTEAFFGQGTRLTVV.

The chain carries TRBV7-3 and TRBJ1-1, with D possibly TRBD1 on 5 matching bases. The germline gives CDR1 SGHTA, CDR2 FQGTGA. The CDR3 is made up of 15 amino acids. The V and J ends lost 5 bases and 2 bases respectively, with 15 bases between them. The DNA of the CDR3 is TGTGCCAGCAGCCAAGGGACTTACGGAAACACTGAAGCTTTCTTT. Translation: CASSQGTYGNTEAFF. The complete variable domain, with remaining parts taken from reference TRBV7-3 and TRBJ1-1, reads GAGVSQTPSNKVTEKGKYVELRCDPISGHTALYWYRQSLGQGPEFLIYFQGTGAADDSGLPNDRFFAVRPEGSVSTLKIQRTERGDSAVYLCASSQGTYGNTEAFFGQGTRLTVV.

The chain couples TRBV7-2 to TRBJ2-1, with 11 bases identical to TRBD2. CDR1 is SGHTA, CDR2 FQGNSA, per germline. The CDR3 extends over 16 amino acids. V was clipped by 3 bases and J by 4 bases; unmatched bases: 5. This chain's CDR3 is CASSFVAGGAYNEQFF. CDR3 coding DNA: TGTGCCAGCAGCTTCGTAGCGGGAGGGGCTTACAATGAGCAGTTCTTC.

This chain links TRBV19 with TRBJ1-1; D ambiguous. V lost 11 bases and J lost 4, with 14 bases in between. CDR3 size: 12 residues. The germline V gene has CDR1 LNHDA and CDR2 SQIVND (reference sequence). CDR3: CASSTWGTEAFF. The CDR3 coding sequence is TGTGCCTCATCGACTTGGGGCACTGAAGCTTTCTTT.

This clonotype was counted once. The gene calls are TRBV20-1 and TRBJ2-7; 7 bases line up with TRBD1. This CDR3 spans 14 amino acids. Trimming at V came to 5 bases and at J to 2 bases, leaving 9 bases not matched to a gene. Germline values: CDR1 DFQATT, CDR2 SNEGSKA (reference sequence). The CDR3 region is CSAPDRNVTYEQYF. The CDR3 DNA is TGCAGTGCTCCGGACAGGAATGTAACCTACGAGCAGTACTTC.

The chain is built from TRBV13 and TRBJ1-5; 8 bases are shared with TRBD1. Germline values: CDR1 PRHDT, CDR2 FYEKMQ (reference sequence). The CDR3 consists of 15 residues. After removal of 4 bases from V and 3 bases from J, the junction contained 5 bases not matched to a gene. CDR3 region: CASSWTGQANQPQHF. The CDR3 nucleotides are TGTGCCAGCAGCTGGACGGGACAGGCCAATCAGCCCCAGCATTTT.

This chain's CDR3 is CASRDDGSQETQYF. Here the CDR3 DNA reads TGTGCCAGCAGAGATGACGGGTCCCAAGAGACCCAGTACTTC. The chain employs TRBV12-3 or TRBV12-4 and TRBJ2-5; no definite D call. The V and J ends lost 6 bases and 1 base respectively, with 12 bases between them. The CDR3 is 14 residues long.